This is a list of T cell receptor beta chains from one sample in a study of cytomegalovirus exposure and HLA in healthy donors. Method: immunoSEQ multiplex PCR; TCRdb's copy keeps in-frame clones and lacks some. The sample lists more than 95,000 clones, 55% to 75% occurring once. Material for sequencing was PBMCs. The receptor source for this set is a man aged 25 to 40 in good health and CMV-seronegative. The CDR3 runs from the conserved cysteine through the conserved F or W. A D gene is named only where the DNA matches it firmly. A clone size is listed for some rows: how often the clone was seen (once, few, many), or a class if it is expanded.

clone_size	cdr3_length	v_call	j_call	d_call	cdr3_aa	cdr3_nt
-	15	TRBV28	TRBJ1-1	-	CASSLRGGGYTEAFF	TGTGCCAGCAGTTTAAGGGGCGGGGGTTACACTGAAGCTTTCTTT
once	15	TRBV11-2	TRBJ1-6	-	CASSSSPNRNSPLHF	TGTGCCAGCAGCTCGTCACCGAACAGGAATTCACCCCTCCACTTT
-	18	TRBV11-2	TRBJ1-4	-	CASSLDVGTDSRDEKLFF	TGTGCCAGCAGCTTAGATGTAGGGACGGACAGTAGGGATGAAAAACTGTTTTTT
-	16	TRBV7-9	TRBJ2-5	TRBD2	CASSSLAGGFEETQYF	TGTGCCAGCAGCTCGCTAGCGGGGGGTTTCGAAGAGACCCAGTACTTC
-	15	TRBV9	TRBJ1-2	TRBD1	CASIGLGQGAHGYTF	TGTGCCAGCATTGGGCTGGGACAGGGGGCCCATGGCTACACCTTC
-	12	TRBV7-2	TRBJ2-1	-	CASSFQGSEQFF	TGTGCCAGCAGCTTTCAGGGGTCTGAGCAGTTCTTC
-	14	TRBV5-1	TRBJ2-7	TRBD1	CASSPRDRVYEQYF	TGCGCCAGCAGCCCCCGGGACAGGGTCTACGAGCAGTACTTC
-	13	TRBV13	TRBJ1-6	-	CASSLGRNSPLHF	TGTGCCAGCAGCTTAGGGCGTAATTCACCCCTCCACTTT
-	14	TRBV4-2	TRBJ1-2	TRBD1	CASSPRTGYYGYTF	TGTGCCAGCAGCCCCCGGACAGGATACTATGGCTACACCTTC
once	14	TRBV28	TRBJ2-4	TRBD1	CASNYRGTQNIQYF	TGTGCCAGCAACTACAGGGGCACCCAAAACATTCAGTACTTC
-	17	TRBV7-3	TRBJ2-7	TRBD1	CASSSERGDRGVYEQYF	TGTGCCAGCAGCTCAGAGAGGGGAGACAGGGGAGTCTACGAGCAGTACTTC
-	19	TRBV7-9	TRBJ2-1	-	CASSEPRRTPTGAYNEQFF	TGTGCCAGCAGCGAACCTCGAAGGACTCCCACGGGGGCCTACAATGAGCAGTTCTTC
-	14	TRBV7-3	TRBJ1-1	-	CASSLSSGAGRAFF	TGTGCCAGCAGCTTATCCTCAGGGGCTGGACGAGCTTTCTTT
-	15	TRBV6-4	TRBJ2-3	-	CASSGWGLSTDTQYF	TGTGCCAGCAGTGGGTGGGGGCTTAGCACAGATACGCAGTATTTT
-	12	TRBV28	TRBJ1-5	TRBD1	CASSGQAQPQHF	TGTGCCAGCAGTGGACAGGCTCAGCCCCAGCATTTT
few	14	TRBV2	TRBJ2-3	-	CASSELRGTDTQYF	TGTGCCAGCAGTGAGTTGCGGGGAACAGATACGCAGTATTTT
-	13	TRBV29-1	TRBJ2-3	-	CSVDRRGSDTQYF	TGCAGCGTTGACCGCAGGGGATCAGATACGCAGTATTTT
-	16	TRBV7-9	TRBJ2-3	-	CASSLFVTESTDTQYF	TGTGCCAGCAGCTTATTTGTAACAGAGAGCACAGATACGCAGTATTTT
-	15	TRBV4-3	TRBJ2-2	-	CASSPQASVRGELFF	TGCGCCAGCAGCCCTCAGGCTAGCGTCCGCGGGGAGCTGTTTTTT
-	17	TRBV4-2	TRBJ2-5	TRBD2	CASSQDGSGGAPETQYF	TGTGCCAGCAGCCAAGATGGTAGCGGGGGGGCCCCTGAGACCCAGTACTTC